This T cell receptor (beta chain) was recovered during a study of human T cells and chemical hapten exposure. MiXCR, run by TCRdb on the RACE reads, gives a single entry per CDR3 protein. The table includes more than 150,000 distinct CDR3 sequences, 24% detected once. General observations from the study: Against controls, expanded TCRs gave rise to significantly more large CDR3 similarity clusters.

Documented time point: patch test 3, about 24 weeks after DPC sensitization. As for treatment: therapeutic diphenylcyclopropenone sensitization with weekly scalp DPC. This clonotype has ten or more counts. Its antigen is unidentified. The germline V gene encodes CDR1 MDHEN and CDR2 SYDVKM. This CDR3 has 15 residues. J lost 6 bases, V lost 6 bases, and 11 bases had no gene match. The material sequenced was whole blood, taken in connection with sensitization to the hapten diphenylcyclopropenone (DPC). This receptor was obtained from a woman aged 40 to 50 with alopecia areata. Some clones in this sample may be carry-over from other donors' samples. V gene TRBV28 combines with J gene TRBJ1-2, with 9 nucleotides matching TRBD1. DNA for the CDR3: TGTGCCAGCAGAACCGATGACCGGGACAGGGATGGCTACACCTTC. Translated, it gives CASRTDDRDRDGYTF.